This TCR beta chain came from a study of CD8+CD57+ T cells in acquired aplastic anemia. In the study overall: DNA from sorted CD4+ and CD8+ cells averaged roughly 3.2 ug. Findings and caveats of the study: Patients and controls had in common twenty-nine CD8+ CDR3 sequences.

Trimming took 2 bases from V and 7 from J; bases not matched to a gene: 8. The CDR3 is 16 residues long. Genomic DNA provided the template from which TCR beta VDJ and CDR3 profiles were obtained. TCRdb reprocessed the reads via MiXCR and lists one record per CDR3 protein. This sample yields about 190,000 distinct CDR3 sequences, of which approximately 50% are seen a single time; around 8.8% belongs to the top ten. CD8+CD57+ cell expansion had been shown by flow cytometry in patients chosen for sequencing. The cohort consisted entirely of patients having severe acquired aplastic anemia. By the time of blood sampling, patients had still received no therapy. Ten or more counts support this clonotype. Its antigen is currently unknown.

This chain uses TRBV12-3 or TRBV12-4 with TRBJ2-1, with TRBD2 identical over 10 bases. The TCR was taken from a human donor with aplastic anemia. Sequencing was done on a sample of sorted CD4+, CD8+, or CD8+CD57+ T cells (not recorded which) from PBMCs. The CDR3: CASSLNSGGRRNEQFF. For the CDR3, the DNA is TGTGCCAGCAGTTTAAATAGCGGGGGGAGAAGGAATGAGCAGTTCTTC.